The present T cell receptor beta chain was sequenced within a study of CD8 T cells in ankylosing spondylitis. Study-wide findings and caveats: A TCR beta motif of 7 or 8 highly homologous variants appeared characteristic of ankylosing spondylitis blood.

One entry per CDR3 protein, called by TCRdb with MiXCR from the 5' RACE reads. Of fewer than 400,000 distinct CDR3 sequences listed, 20% to 25% are singletons. This clonotype was counted between two and nine times. Its cognate antigen is unknown. CDR1 and CDR2 (germline): SGHTA, FQGNSA. The junction had 7 bases not matched to a gene; V was cut back by 5 bases and J by 6 bases. The CDR3 has 15 amino acids. Sequencing used blood, either unsorted or a sorted T cell fraction (not recorded which). The chain links TRBV7-2 to TRBJ1-5, with 10 positions matching TRBD1. The sequence was obtained from a male donor with ankylosing spondylitis. CDR3 bases: TGTGCCAGCAGCCTAGGGACAGGGGCCGGTCAGCCCCAGCATTTT. Translation gives CASSLGTGAGQPQHF.